One sample yielded the 20 T cell receptor beta chains listed below, sequenced in a study of shared clonotypes between healthy human individuals. The repertoire was sequenced with immunoSEQ multiplex PCR; TCRdb's copy has only in-frame clones and lacks some. The table includes about 980,000 clones, 70% to 85% detected once. Source material: memory CD4+ T cells sorted from blood. Sample subset: CD45RA-negative fraction. These TCRs come from a man aged 18 to 29 in good health.

The gene calls are TRBV19 and TRBJ1-5, with D possibly TRBD1 on 5 matching bases. Germline V gene sequence: CDR1 LNHDA, CDR2 SQIVND (reference sequence). Between the trimmed V and J ends, which lost 6 bases and 0 bases, there was a span of 6 bases. The CDR3 is 13 residues long. The CDR3 nucleotides are TGTGCCAGTAGGACAGTTAGCAATCAGCCCCAGCATTTT. It is translated as CASRTVSNQPQHF.

The chain joins TRBV10-1 to TRBJ1-1; D is ambiguous. The ends were cut back, 2 bases at V and 8 bases at J, with 12 bases in the middle. The CDR3 consists of 13 residues. CDR1 is WNHNN and CDR2 is SYGVQD in the germline V gene (reference sequence). The CDR3 DNA reads TGCGCCAGCAGTGAGAAATTGGCGACGGAAGCTTTCTTT. The encoded protein is CASSEKLATEAFF.

The chain joins TRBV7-9 to TRBJ1-6; no definite D call. Deletions cut 5 bases from V and 10 bases from J, with 12 bases between. CDR1 is SEHNR, CDR2 FQNEAQ, per germline (reference sequence). The CDR3 sequence is 13 residues long. CDR3 amino acids: CASSPQRESPLHF. The CDR3 nucleotides are TGTGCCAGCAGCCCCCAAAGGGAATCACCCCTCCACTTT.

The chain joins TRBV5-1 to TRBJ2-7; either TRBD1 or TRBD2 may fit D (6 bases each). Germline lookup yields CDR1 SGHRS and CDR2 YFSETQ. This CDR3 spans 15 amino acids. Trimming removed 0 bases from V and 6 bases from J, with 16 bases in between. CDR3 nucleotides: TGCGCCAGCAGCTTGGGAGGGGGGCTGAGGGCCGAGCAGTACTTC. This encodes CASSLGGGLRAEQYF. Full variable domain (missing parts from reference TRBV5-1 and TRBJ2-7): KAGVTQTPRYLIKTRGQQVTLSCSPISGHRSVSWYQQTPGQGLQFLFEYFSETQRNKGNFPGRFSGRQFSNSRSEMNVSTLELGDSALYLCASSLGGGLRAEQYFGPGTRLTVT.

In regard to this clone: The sample has other DNA sequences that encode this CDR3 too. The chain employs TRBV18 and TRBJ2-7, with D hard to call. Germline-derived CDR1 and CDR2 are KGHSH and LQKENI. V was clipped by 3 bases and J by 1 base, with 4 bases between them. This CDR3 region has 12 residues. DNA of the CDR3: TGTGCCAGCTCACCTAATTCCTACGAGCAGTACTTC. Protein: CASSPNSYEQYF.

This clone showed up just once. This chain uses TRBV5-6 with TRBJ2-1, with 8 bases lining up with TRBD1. After removal of 4 bases from V and 12 bases from J, the junction contained 6 bases not matched to a gene. Germline loops: CDR1 SGHDT, CDR2 YYEEEE. CDR3 length equals 12 residues. CDR3 loop: CASSAGQGGQFF. The DNA for the CDR3 is TGTGCCAGCAGCGCAGGACAGGGAGGGCAGTTCTTC. Variable domain in full (rest from reference TRBV5-6 and TRBJ2-1): DAGVTQSPTHLIKTRGQQVTLRCSPKSGHDTVSWYQQALGQGPQFIFQYYEEEERQRGNFPDRFSGHQFPNYSSELNVNALLLGDSALYLCASSAGQGGQFFGPGTRLTVL.

The chain carries TRBV30 and TRBJ2-6, with D hard to call. Trimming pared 4 bases from V and 0 bases from J, leaving 7 bases between. Germline V CDR1 and CDR2: GTSNPN, SVGIG (reference sequence). This CDR3 spans 14 amino acids. In nucleotides, the CDR3 is TGTGCCTGGAAGATTGGCTCTGGGGCCAACGTCCTGACTTTC. This encodes CAWKIGSGANVLTF.

The rearrangement uses TRBV5-6 and TRBJ1-1; D unclear. The V end lost 5 bases, the J end lost 8 bases, and 13 bases lay between the germline ends. This CDR3 region has 12 residues. CDR1 and CDR2 from the germline V gene are SGHDT and YYEEEE. CDR3 residues: CASRGSAREAFF. The CDR3 DNA reads TGTGCCAGCAGGGGATCGGCCCGGGAAGCTTTCTTT.

This clone has a single count. The V gene is TRBV5-5, the J gene TRBJ2-7, with 7 nucleotides matching TRBD1. After removal of 0 bases from V and 1 base from J, the junction contained 4 bases not matched to a gene. This CDR3 spans 15 amino acids. Germline assignment: CDR1 SGHKS and CDR2 YYEKEE (reference sequence). CDR3 amino acids: CASSLEGTASYEQYF. In DNA form, the CDR3 reads TGTGCCAGCAGCTTGGAGGGGACAGCTTCCTACGAGCAGTACTTC.

The chain recombines TRBV18 with TRBJ2-4, with a tentative D call TRBD1 (6 bases). The CDR3 totals 15 residues. Germline loops: CDR1 KGHSH, CDR2 LQKENI. V was cut by 3 bases and J by 0 bases, with 9 bases left in between. CDR3 bases: TGTGCCAGCTCACCGGACAGTATAGCCAAAAACATTCAGTACTTC. Its protein product is CASSPDSIAKNIQYF. Filled out from reference TRBV18 and TRBJ2-4, the complete variable domain reads NAGVMQNPRHLVRRRGQEARLRCSPMKGHSHVYWYRQLPEEGLKFMVYLQKENIIDESGMPKERFSAEFPKEGPSILRIQQVVRGDSAAYFCASSPDSIAKNIQYFGAGTRLSVL.

The J gene is TRBJ2-5, the V gene TRBV5-1; D may correspond to TRBD1 or TRBD2 (6 bases each). The CDR3 totals 15 residues. Between the trimmed V and J ends, which lost 9 bases and 2 bases, there was a span of 20 bases. Germline CDR1 and CDR2: SGHRS and YFSETQ. The CDR3: CATQLGGNKQETQYF. Written as DNA, the CDR3 is TGCGCCACCCAACTAGGGGGGAATAAACAAGAGACCCAGTACTTC.

The rearrangement links TRBV5-5 to TRBJ2-1, with 8 bases matching TRBD2. Germline V gene sequence: CDR1 SGHKS, CDR2 YYEKEE (reference sequence). J gave up 6 bases and V 1 base, and 3 bases lay outside the gene matches. The CDR3 is made up of 14 amino acids. The CDR3: CASSLLSGGNEQFF. In DNA form, the CDR3 reads TGTGCCAGCAGCTTGTTGAGCGGGGGCAATGAGCAGTTCTTC.

The chain uses TRBV18 and TRBJ1-2, with D unclear. The ends were cut back, 6 bases at V and 0 bases at J, with 14 bases in the middle. The germline V gene encodes CDR1 KGHSH and CDR2 LQKENI. This CDR3 spans 15 amino acids. Here the CDR3 reads CASSSEGEANYGYTF. CDR3 DNA sequence: TGTGCCAGCTCTTCAGAGGGAGAAGCTAACTATGGCTACACCTTC.

In its sample, this clone was seen a few times. As DNA, the CDR3 is TGCAGCGTTGCGGAGGGTTTTTTAGGGCTCCAGCCCCAGCATTTT. Translated: CSVAEGFLGLQPQHF. The V gene is TRBV29-1, the J gene TRBJ1-5; D gene ambiguous. The CDR3 is 15 amino acids. The V gene's germline CDR1 is SQVTM and CDR2 ANQGSEA. Deletions cut 4 bases from V and 7 bases from J, with 20 bases between.

The chain recombines TRBV29-1 with TRBJ2-1; 14 bases fit TRBD2. Trimming took 7 bases from V and 2 from J; bases not matched to a gene: 7. Germline CDR1 reads SQVTM; CDR2 reads ANQGSEA. This CDR3 spans 16 amino acids. CDR3 sequence (DNA): TGCAGCGGCGGACTAGCGGGAGGCCCTCCCTACAATGAGCAGTTCTTC. Translated: CSGGLAGGPPYNEQFF.

V gene TRBV7-2 combines with J gene TRBJ2-3, with D uncertain. CDR3 length: 14 amino acids. V lost 3 bases and J lost 3, with 10 bases in between. Germline CDR1 SGHTA, CDR2 FQGNSA. Written as DNA, the CDR3 is TGTGCCAGCAGCTTGTGGACCGTAACAGATACGCAGTATTTT. Protein product: CASSLWTVTDTQYF.

Comments on this clone: The sample holds other DNA sequences that translate to the same CDR3. This sequence joins TRBV2 and TRBJ2-7; D gene uncertain. V shed 1 base and J shed 0 bases, with 4 bases lying between them. Germline values: CDR1 SNHLY, CDR2 FYNNEI. The length of the CDR3 is 13 residues. CDR3 bases: TGTGCCAGCAGTGAAGGGGGCTCCTACGAGCAGTACTTC. Protein sequence: CASSEGGSYEQYF.

This clone occurred once. The chain links TRBV12-2 to TRBJ2-7; the table's TRBD2 call for D was not verified on the DNA. TRBV12-2 is tagged as a pseudogene. The CDR3 extends over 14 amino acids. In DNA form, the CDR3 reads TGTGCAAGTCGGACTAGCGTTAGCTCCTACGAGCAGTACTTC. It encodes CASRTSVSSYEQYF.

The V call is TRBV19, the J call TRBJ1-1; D not resolved. Trimming pared 6 bases from V and 1 base from J, leaving 9 bases between. The CDR3 is 13 residues long. CDR1 is LNHDA, CDR2 SQIVND, per germline (reference sequence). The CDR3 nucleotides are TGTGCCAGTAGGGGCCAGCAGAACACTGAAGCTTTCTTT. This codes for CASRGQQNTEAFF.

This chain uses TRBV18 with TRBJ1-2, with TRBD1 matching 7 bases. Per germline, CDR1 KGHSH and CDR2 LQKENI. The CDR3 runs 12 residues. The ends lost 6 bases at V and 5 bases at J; junction bases unmatched: 3. This CDR3 is CASSQGEYGYTF. In DNA, the CDR3 is TGTGCCAGCTCCCAGGGGGAGTATGGCTACACCTTC.